These T cell receptor beta chains were read from a single sample in a study of blood T cell repertoires in COVID-19. Clones were read by immunoSEQ multiplex PCR, and TCRdb kept only the in-frame ones, dropping some. The sample carries 170,000 or so clones, about four fifths recorded once. Source material: peripheral blood. The receptors here all came from a man between 65 and 80 years old with active or convalescent COVID-19. Both conserved end residues are trimmed from each CDR3. The D gene is left open where the match is weak. Not all rows give a size; the values are once, few, many and, for expanded clones, a class.

clone size | CDR3 length | J gene | V gene | D gene | CDR3 protein
- | 13 | TRBJ1-2 | TRBV7-2 | TRBD1 | ASSERDRTFYGYT
- | 13 | TRBJ1-3 | TRBV2 | - | ASSGGGITGNTIY
- | 13 | TRBJ2-1 | TRBV7-7 | TRBD1 | ASSQGQGAHNEQF
once | 13 | TRBJ2-5 | TRBV5-1 | - | ASSLVVPTQETQY
- | 13 | TRBJ2-3 | TRBV11-2 | - | ASSFITGVTDTQY
few | 14 | TRBJ2-2 | TRBV7-8 | TRBD2 | ASSPGTSGNAGELF
- | 13 | TRBJ2-3 | TRBV6-5 | - | ASSIGQEFTDTQY
- | 12 | TRBJ1-2 | TRBV14 | TRBD1 | ASRFYRGNRGYT
- | 10 | TRBJ2-3 | TRBV2 | - | ASTTQTDTQY
- | 17 | TRBJ2-2 | TRBV4-2 | TRBD2 | ASSQAPGLAGEKTGELF
many | 13 | TRBJ1-2 | TRBV15 | - | ATSRDWQGVYGYT
few | 12 | TRBJ2-7 | TRBV27 | TRBD2 | ASSLAGTSGEQY
- | 13 | TRBJ1-1 | TRBV7-9 | - | ASSLGAIMNTEAF
- | 10 | TRBJ2-7 | TRBV2 | - | ASSTESYEQY
- | 11 | TRBJ2-5 | TRBV30 | TRBD2 | AWTSGSQETQY
- | 13 | TRBJ1-2 | TRBV6-2/TRBV6-3 | - | ASSYSSGKGYGYT
- | 11 | TRBJ1-1 | TRBV2 | - | ASRGDINTEAF
- | 11 | TRBJ1-1 | TRBV13 | - | ASSPRRSTEAF
- | 11 | TRBJ1-1 | TRBV11-2 | TRBD1 | ASTRTGDTEAF
- | 9 | TRBJ1-5 | TRBV5-8 | - | ASSLNPKKH
- | 14 | TRBJ2-4 | TRBV27 | - | ASRPARGIQGNIQY
many | 11 | TRBJ1-1 | TRBV10-1 | - | ASSPHQSTEAF
once | 12 | TRBJ2-2 | TRBV4-2 | - | ASSQDPLGGELF
- | 11 | TRBJ1-5 | TRBV5-1 | - | ASSLGLSQPQH
few | 11 | TRBJ1-1 | TRBV6-5 | TRBD1 | ASRQTRTGEAF
- | 12 | TRBJ1-2 | TRBV5-6 | TRBD1 | ASSYDDRGHGYT
- | 15 | TRBJ1-4 | TRBV25-1 | - | ASSEVMGPGTNEKLF
- | 14 | TRBJ2-1 | TRBV9 | - | ASSVGAGAEVDEQF
- | 14 | TRBJ2-2 | TRBV19 | TRBD1 | ASELGQGLGTGELF
- | 10 | TRBJ1-3 | TRBV18 | - | ASSPDTNTIY
- | 13 | TRBJ1-5 | TRBV7-8 | - | ASSHGARGNQPQH
once | 12 | TRBJ1-2 | TRBV19 | TRBD1 | ASSKGAGDYGYT
- | 14 | TRBJ1-6 | TRBV18 | TRBD1 | ASSPSGQGAGSPLH
- | 12 | TRBJ2-3 | TRBV6-5 | - | ASSYLLRTDTQY
- | 11 | TRBJ1-2 | TRBV6-4 | TRBD1 | ASSPGTAEGYT
- | 14 | TRBJ2-1 | TRBV30 | - | AWSSRRVLVYNEQF
- | 12 | TRBJ2-5 | TRBV6-5 | - | ASMSGAIQETQY
- | 12 | TRBJ2-5 | TRBV14 | - | ASSQRDLQETQY
- | 13 | TRBJ2-7 | TRBV3-1/TRBV3-2 | - | ASSMSASNSYEQY
- | 12 | TRBJ1-2 | TRBV5-5 | TRBD1 | ASGGRGRNYGYT
- | 12 | TRBJ1-1 | TRBV5-1 | TRBD1 | ASSGQVDNTEAF
- | 13 | TRBJ1-6 | TRBV18 | - | ASSPAVSYNSPLH